The 24 T cell receptor beta chains given below trace back to one sample, sequenced in a study of blood T cell repertoires in COVID-19 (dated by TCRdb to 2020 to 2022). The library was produced with the immunoSEQ multiplex PCR assay. Here the immuneACCESS table is served through TCRdb, limited to in-frame sequences with V and J called. Missing clones are a known gap in these copies; in checked studies unresolved V genes cover under half, and the rest lacks a known reason. In all, the sample holds over 100,000 clones, and approximately 86% of those were seen once. The top ten clones comprise around 10% of the sample. The source material was peripheral blood. The receptors come from a woman aged 70 to 79 with COVID-19, enrolled during active disease.

CDR3 protein: CASSVTSSGTDTQYF. As DNA, the CDR3 is TGTGCCAGCAGTGTTACTAGTTCGGGTACAGATACGCAGTATTTT. The rearrangement links TRBV7-7 to TRBJ2-3; maybe TRBD2 (5 bases). The ends were cut back, 6 bases at V and 3 bases at J, with 16 bases in the middle. The CDR3 has 15 amino acids. In germline, CDR1 is SSHAT, CDR2 FNYEAQ (reference sequence).

The chain employs TRBV7-2 and TRBJ2-7, with a possible D match to TRBD1 (5 bases). V dropped 1 base and J dropped 2 bases, with 15 bases sitting between them. Germline V lookup: CDR1 SGHTA, CDR2 FQGNSA. The CDR3 has 16 residues. This CDR3 reads CASSLVPDSRTYEQYF. For the CDR3, the DNA is TGTGCCAGCAGCTTAGTTCCCGACAGCCGGACCTACGAGCAGTACTTC.

The chain uses TRBV28 and TRBJ2-5; 10 bases match TRBD1. The V gene's germline CDR1 is MDHEN and CDR2 SYDVKM. V lost 6 bases, J lost 4 bases, and 8 bases stayed unmatched. This CDR3 contains 15 residues. CDR3 residues: CASRAGTGVVETQYF. The CDR3 nucleotides read TGTGCCAGCAGGGCCGGGACAGGGGTGGTAGAGACCCAGTACTTC.

V gene TRBV28 combines with J gene TRBJ1-1, with a weak D call TRBD1 (5 bases). The CDR3 covers 15 residues. The V end was cut by 5 bases, the J end by 0 bases, with 13 bases between. The germline gives CDR1 MDHEN, CDR2 SYDVKM. CDR3 in amino acids: CASSPRTDMNTEAFF. CDR3 coding DNA: TGTGCCAGCAGTCCAAGGACGGACATGAACACTGAAGCTTTCTTT.

The rearrangement joins TRBV28 to TRBJ2-1; the D is unclear. This CDR3 is built from 17 residues. The V and J ends lost 6 bases and 5 bases respectively, with 23 bases between them. Germline-derived CDR1 and CDR2 are MDHEN and SYDVKM. In nucleotides, the CDR3 is TGTGCCAGCAGCAGTTTCACGTCGGGTGGCGTGAACAATGAGCAGTTCTTC. This encodes CASSSFTSGGVNNEQFF.

The chain employs TRBV12-3 or TRBV12-4 and TRBJ1-4; possibly TRBD1 for D (6 bases). CDR3 size: 13 residues. V was cut by 2 bases and J by 7 bases, with 8 bases left in between. CDR3 sequence: CASSLTGSEKLFF. The DNA of the CDR3 is TGTGCCAGCAGTTTAACAGGGAGTGAAAAACTGTTTTTT.

This chain uses TRBV5-1 with TRBJ1-1, with a tentative D call TRBD1 (5 bases). Germline V CDR1 and CDR2: SGHRS, YFSETQ. The CDR3 loop spans 15 amino acids. Trimming took 5 bases from V and 4 from J, leaving 18 bases between them. This CDR3 reads CASSNLGGMFTEAFF. The CDR3 coding sequence is TGCGCCAGCAGTAACCTTGGGGGGATGTTCACTGAAGCTTTCTTT.

The V and J genes are TRBV19 and TRBJ1-2; 7 bases agree with TRBD1. CDR1 LNHDA and CDR2 SQIVND come from the germline V gene (reference sequence). This CDR3 region has 14 residues. Trimming took 7 bases from V and 4 from J; bases not matched to a gene: 9. For the CDR3, the DNA is TGTGCCAGTACCCCGGACAGGAGGTTCTATGGCTACACCTTC. As protein: CASTPDRRFYGYTF. Together with reference TRBV19 and TRBJ1-2, the CDR3 gives the full variable domain: DGGITQSPKYLFRKEGQNVTLSCEQNLNHDAMYWYRQDPGQGLRLIYYSQIVNDFQKGDIAEGYSVSREKKESFPLTVTSAQKNPTAFYLCASTPDRRFYGYTFGSGTRLTVV.

The rearrangement joins TRBV5-1 to TRBJ2-3, with TRBD2 matching 10 bases. The V and J ends lost 3 bases and 6 bases, in that order; junction bases with no gene match: 10. Germline lookup yields CDR1 SGHRS and CDR2 YFSETQ. There are 16 residues in the CDR3. This CDR3 reads CASSSIPGLARDTQYF. In DNA, the CDR3 is TGCGCCAGCAGCTCCATCCCGGGACTAGCGAGGGATACGCAGTATTTT.

This chain uses TRBV7-2 with TRBJ1-5, with 7 bases identical to TRBD1. V was clipped by 5 bases and J by 0 bases; unmatched bases: 13. Germline V gene lookup returns CDR1 SGHTA and CDR2 FQGNSA. This CDR3 has 18 residues. The CDR3 here is CASSTTGQKSYSNQPQHF. CDR3 sequence (DNA): TGTGCCAGCAGCACCACGGGACAGAAATCGTATAGCAATCAGCCCCAGCATTTT.

V and J are TRBV19 and TRBJ1-1, with D unclear. The CDR3 has 15 residues. Trimming removed 3 bases at V and 4 bases at J, with 15 bases between. The V gene's germline CDR1 is LNHDA and CDR2 SQIVND (reference sequence). In DNA, the CDR3 is TGTGCCAGTAGTATGGGTCGGAGTCTTAGCACTGAAGCTTTCTTT. It translates to CASSMGRSLSTEAFF.

The DNA of the CDR3 is TGTGCCAGCAGTTACTCCCAGGACTCTGGAAACACCATATATTTT. This translates into CASSYSQDSGNTIYF. The gene calls are TRBV6-5 and TRBJ1-3; D remains ambiguous. V was trimmed by 0 bases and J by 0 bases, leaving 6 bases between them. The germline V gene has CDR1 MNHEY and CDR2 SVGAGI. This CDR3 is 15 amino acids long.

This chain connects TRBV28 to TRBJ1-2; D unresolved. The germline gives CDR1 MDHEN, CDR2 SYDVKM. The V end was cut by 5 bases, the J end by 4 bases, with 11 bases between. The CDR3 is 13 residues long. The CDR3 sequence: CASSNHGGYGYTF. The CDR3, as DNA: TGTGCCAGCAGTAATCATGGCGGCTATGGCTACACCTTC.

This chain joins TRBV12-3 or TRBV12-4 and TRBJ2-1; possible D gene TRBD2, 6 bases. V was cut by 6 bases and J by 7 bases, with 10 bases left in between. CDR3 size: 12 residues. In nucleotides, the CDR3 is TGTGCCAGCAGGACACGGGGGAATGAGCAGTTCTTC. Translated: CASRTRGNEQFF.

J is TRBJ1-3 and V is TRBV9, with TRBD1 matching 12 bases. Trimming at V came to 0 bases and at J to 6 bases, leaving 7 bases not matched to a gene. The CDR3 has 17 residues. Germline V lookup: CDR1 SGDLS, CDR2 YYNGEE. CDR3 DNA: TGTGCCAGCAGCGTAGTACCGGGGACAGGGGGCCCAAACACCATATATTTT. Translation: CASSVVPGTGGPNTIYF.

The chain joins TRBV7-9 to TRBJ1-3, with D tentatively TRBD1 (6 bases). V lost 1 base, J lost 0 bases, and 19 bases lay in between. CDR1 and CDR2 from the germline V gene are SEHNR and FQNEAQ (reference sequence). The CDR3 totals 19 residues. CDR3 sequence: CASSLGGGQRLNSGNTIYF. The CDR3 DNA is TGTGCCAGCAGCTTAGGAGGAGGACAGAGACTTAACTCTGGAAACACCATATATTTT.

The chain couples TRBV3-1 (or the pseudogene TRBV3-2) to TRBJ2-1; 10 bases map to TRBD2. Germline V gene lookup returns CDR1 LGHDT and CDR2 YNNKEL (reference sequence). CDR3 length equals 18 residues. Trimming at V came to 5 bases and at J to 6 bases, leaving 16 bases not matched to a gene. The CDR3 here is CASSVTGSGGVGGNEQFF. The CDR3 nucleotides are TGTGCCAGCAGCGTAACAGGAAGCGGGGGGGTTGGTGGCAATGAGCAGTTCTTC.

The chain employs TRBV7-2 and TRBJ1-2; tentatively, D is TRBD1 (6 bases). CDR1 is SGHTA and CDR2 is FQGNSA in the germline V gene. The CDR3 spans 16 residues. V was clipped by 4 bases and J by 1 base, with 16 bases between them. The CDR3: CASSYRVGAINYGYTF. The CDR3 nucleotides are TGTGCCAGCAGCTACAGGGTGGGGGCCATTAACTATGGCTACACCTTC.

This chain uses TRBV3-1 (or the pseudogene TRBV3-2) with TRBJ1-2; a possible D gene is TRBD1 (6 bases). CDR3 size: 14 residues. Per the germline V gene, CDR1 is LGHDT and CDR2 is YNNKEL (reference sequence). V was clipped by 1 base and J by 7 bases, with 13 bases between them. The CDR3 nucleotides are TGTGCCAGCAGCCAAGGAGACAGGAGCGGTGGCTACACCTTC. It codes for CASSQGDRSGGYTF.

This clone is termed medium-sized. V gene TRBV5-1 combines with J gene TRBJ1-4; TRBD1 is a possible D gene (5 bases). The CDR3 consists of 14 residues. The V end lost 0 bases, the J end lost 5 bases, and 8 bases lay between the germline ends. Germline V CDR1 and CDR2: SGHRS, YFSETQ. The CDR3 bases are TGCGCCAGCAGCTTGGCAGGGAACAATGAAAAACTGTTTTTT. Protein sequence: CASSLAGNNEKLFF.

To note about this clone: This sample also contains other DNA sequences that code for the same CDR3. This chain joins TRBV7-9 and TRBJ1-1, with 7 bases aligning to TRBD1. Germline loops: CDR1 SEHNR, CDR2 FQNEAQ (reference sequence). The CDR3 extends over 15 amino acids. V lost 5 bases and J lost 0; bases outside the gene matches: 6. This CDR3 reads CASSPRQGLNTEAFF. The CDR3 nucleotides are TGTGCCAGCAGCCCCCGACAGGGATTGAACACTGAAGCTTTCTTT.

The chain joins TRBV6-2 or TRBV6-3 to TRBJ2-4, with a possible D match to TRBD1 (5 bases). The CDR3 covers 11 residues. In germline, CDR1 is MNHEY, CDR2 SVGEGT. V was cut by 3 bases and J by 16 bases, with 13 bases left in between. The CDR3 sequence is CASSYRGACYF. For the CDR3, the DNA is TGTGCCAGCAGTTATCGTGGGGCCTGTTACTTC.

This clone has a single count. The gene calls are TRBV3-1 (or the pseudogene TRBV3-2) and TRBJ1-2; 7 bases line up with TRBD1. Germline lookup yields CDR1 LGHDT and CDR2 YNNKEL (reference sequence). V was clipped by 5 bases and J by 8 bases; unmatched bases: 8. The CDR3 has 13 amino acids. DNA of the CDR3: TGTGCCAGCAGCTTGACGACAGGGTTCGGCTACACCTTC. This encodes CASSLTTGFGYTF.

The chain recombines TRBV19 with TRBJ1-5; 7 bases fit TRBD1. With V trimmed by 5 bases and J by 2 bases, 12 bases remained unmatched. This CDR3 is built from 17 residues. The germline V gene encodes CDR1 LNHDA and CDR2 SQIVND (reference sequence). CDR3 amino acids: CASSRYAQGGRNQPQHF. CDR3 sequence (DNA): TGTGCCAGTAGTCGCTATGCTCAGGGGGGACGCAATCAGCCCCAGCATTTT. Drawing the rest from reference TRBV19 and TRBJ1-5, the complete variable domain is DGGITQSPKYLFRKEGQNVTLSCEQNLNHDAMYWYRQDPGQGLRLIYYSQIVNDFQKGDIAEGYSVSREKKESFPLTVTSAQKNPTAFYLCASSRYAQGGRNQPQHFGDGTRLSIL.